This T cell receptor (beta chain) was identified in a study of regulatory T cells in long-lasting Graves disease. Overall study findings and caveats: Persistent disease samples used TRBV28, TRBJ1-2 and TRBJ2-5 preferentially.

Time point denoted: persistent/refractory GD, antithyroid drugs over 5 years with positive TRAb. RNA from PBMCs was the source of the TCR library. Building the TCR beta libraries relied on iRepertoire HTBI primers, and CDR3 regions underwent Arm-PCR. TCRdb re-analysed the multiplex PCR reads in MiXCR, keeping a single row per CDR3 protein. The sample yields some 370,000 distinct CDR3 sequences, around 23% seen once. CDR3 length equals 13 residues. V was shortened by 0 bases and J by 11 bases, with 13 bases between the two germline ends. Germline V gene lookup returns CDR1 MNHEY and CDR2 SVGEGT. Details on this clonotype: Antigen unknown.

V gene TRBV6-2 or TRBV6-3 combines with J gene TRBJ1-1; no clear D gene. This clonotype originated in a woman aged 40 to 55 with Graves disease. Source: peripheral blood mononuclear cells (PBMCs), taken when the disease was refractory, from a patient treated with antithyroid drugs. CDR3 DNA sequence: TGTGCCAGCAGTTACTCGGGTTACGCCAGGGCTTTCTTT. Translated, it gives CASSYSGYARAFF.